This T cell receptor beta chain was sequenced in a study of cytomegalovirus exposure and HLA in healthy donors (dated by TCRdb to between 2016 and 2019). Concerning the study at large: A later analysis indicated that the roughly 130 validation repertoires were generated on the platform also employed for the approximately 700 repertoires of the first cohort. The study aimed to test whether cataloging public T cell receptors could reveal signatures of past pathogen exposure. Along with the approximately 650-subject first cohort, a separate validation cohort of more than 90 different subjects was used. The study combined high-throughput TCR immunosequencing, statistical association of individual TCRs with disease status, and machine learning to predict cytomegalovirus infection status. The research as a whole found: Of the cluster scores, 90% to 95% were above 0 in a later analysis, which found that TCRs clustered in the first cohort also tended to co-occur in the approximately 120 validation repertoires. It was suggested by the authors that the approach could potentially be generalized to other disease states and immunological phenotypes. The validation cohort had no HLA typing available for a later analysis, so co-occurrence within that cohort was assessed over all 130 or so repertoires. The study listed 150 to 200 TCR beta chains as associated with cytomegalovirus. The classifier was reported to diagnose cytomegalovirus status with high specificity and sensitivity in both the original cohort and the validation cohort. Most TCR sequences were seen in very few donors, while some public TCRs were found in many individuals. In vitro tests confirmed that a few of the cytomegalovirus-associated TCR beta chains recognize cytomegalovirus antigens.

The library was prepared using the immunoSEQ multiplex PCR assay. The authors processed their data as follows. A statistical classification framework was developed to diagnose cytomegalovirus status using the catalog of TCR beta chain sequences. In TCRdb, the immuneACCESS table is reduced to in-frame sequences with V and J assigned. These tables do not hold every clone; where another copy was compared, an unresolved V gene accounts for under half, and the others remain unexplained. V and J calls and clone size are given by that table; D and trimming were obtained from the DNA. The sample table lists under 200,000 clones, around nine tenths of them with a count of one. Around 4.4% of the sample is held by the ten biggest clonotypes. The donors belonged to the validation cohort of under 150 subjects, which was separate from the roughly 680-subject first cohort. The sample holds a few counts of this clone. Its antigen is still unknown. Per-nucleotide qualities are absent, and no much larger clonotype sits a single base away.

From the cysteine through the phenylalanine, the CDR3 covers 16 amino acids. Only CDR3 DNA remains: 48 bases, in frame from the first base. Trimming removed 6 bases from V and 0 bases from J; the gene matches leave 8 bases unexplained. In the germline V gene, CDR1 corresponds to MRHNA and CDR2 to SNTAGT. The sequencing sample was made of PBMCs. The chain employs TRBV6-4 and TRBJ2-1; the central 7 bases match TRBD1. This sequence originates from a man younger than 30 in good health and CMV-seropositive. Here is the DNA: TGTGCCAGCAGCGAAACAGGGGAGAGCTCCTACAATGAGCAGTTCTTC. Protein translation: CASSETGESSYNEQFF.